Each of the 5 T cell receptor beta chains below was sequenced from the same sample in a study of blood T cell repertoires in COVID-19. Here immunoSEQ multiplex PCR was the method, and the copy in TCRdb shows in-frame clones only, minus some. The repertoire includes about 230,000 clones, 86% of them detected once, and 11% sits in the top ten. The sequenced sample consisted of peripheral blood. The receptors derive from a man aged 45 to 65 with COVID-19, enrolled during active disease.

The rearrangement links TRBV28 to TRBJ1-1; TRBD1 is a possible D gene (5 bases). CDR1 is MDHEN, CDR2 SYDVKM, per germline. The CDR3 runs 13 residues. V lost 8 bases to trimming and J lost 0 bases, with 10 bases between them. Here the CDR3 reads CASVDSVNTEAFF. CDR3 DNA: TGTGCCAGCGTAGACAGCGTGAACACTGAAGCTTTCTTT.

The genes are TRBV15 and TRBJ2-6; 7 positions agree with TRBD1. In germline, CDR1 is LNHNV, CDR2 YYDKDF (reference sequence). The CDR3 length is 16 residues. V lost 1 base, J lost 4 bases, and 4 bases stayed unmatched. The CDR3 DNA reads TGTGCCACCAGCAGAGCTAGGGGGCTAGGGGCCAACGTCCTGACTTTC. It translates to CATSRARGLGANVLTF.

The chain recombines TRBV9 with TRBJ1-1; D is unresolved. V was clipped by 0 bases and J by 2 bases, with 11 bases between them. CDR1 SGDLS and CDR2 YYNGEE come from the germline V gene. CDR3 length: 15 amino acids. This CDR3 is CASSVAGVDNTEAFF. Written as DNA, the CDR3 is TGTGCCAGCAGCGTAGCCGGGGTGGATAACACTGAAGCTTTCTTT.

This clone turned up a few times. The J gene is TRBJ1-2, the V gene TRBV19; 7 bases agree with TRBD1. Germline values: CDR1 LNHDA, CDR2 SQIVND (reference sequence). CDR3 length: 14 residues. The V segment lost 5 bases and the J segment 5 bases; nucleotides outside the gene matches: 8. The CDR3 sequence is CASSFAGQTYGYTF. In nucleotides, the CDR3 is TGTGCCAGTAGTTTTGCGGGACAGACGTATGGCTACACCTTC.

V gene TRBV28 combines with J gene TRBJ2-1, with TRBD2 matching 12 bases. The length of the CDR3 is 16 residues. Trimming at V came to 2 bases and at J to 8 bases, leaving 7 bases not matched to a gene. Germline V gene sequence: CDR1 MDHEN, CDR2 SYDVKM. The chain's CDR3 is CASSLRGGLAGHEQFF. CDR3 in DNA: TGTGCCAGCAGTTTAAGAGGGGGACTAGCGGGCCATGAGCAGTTCTTC.